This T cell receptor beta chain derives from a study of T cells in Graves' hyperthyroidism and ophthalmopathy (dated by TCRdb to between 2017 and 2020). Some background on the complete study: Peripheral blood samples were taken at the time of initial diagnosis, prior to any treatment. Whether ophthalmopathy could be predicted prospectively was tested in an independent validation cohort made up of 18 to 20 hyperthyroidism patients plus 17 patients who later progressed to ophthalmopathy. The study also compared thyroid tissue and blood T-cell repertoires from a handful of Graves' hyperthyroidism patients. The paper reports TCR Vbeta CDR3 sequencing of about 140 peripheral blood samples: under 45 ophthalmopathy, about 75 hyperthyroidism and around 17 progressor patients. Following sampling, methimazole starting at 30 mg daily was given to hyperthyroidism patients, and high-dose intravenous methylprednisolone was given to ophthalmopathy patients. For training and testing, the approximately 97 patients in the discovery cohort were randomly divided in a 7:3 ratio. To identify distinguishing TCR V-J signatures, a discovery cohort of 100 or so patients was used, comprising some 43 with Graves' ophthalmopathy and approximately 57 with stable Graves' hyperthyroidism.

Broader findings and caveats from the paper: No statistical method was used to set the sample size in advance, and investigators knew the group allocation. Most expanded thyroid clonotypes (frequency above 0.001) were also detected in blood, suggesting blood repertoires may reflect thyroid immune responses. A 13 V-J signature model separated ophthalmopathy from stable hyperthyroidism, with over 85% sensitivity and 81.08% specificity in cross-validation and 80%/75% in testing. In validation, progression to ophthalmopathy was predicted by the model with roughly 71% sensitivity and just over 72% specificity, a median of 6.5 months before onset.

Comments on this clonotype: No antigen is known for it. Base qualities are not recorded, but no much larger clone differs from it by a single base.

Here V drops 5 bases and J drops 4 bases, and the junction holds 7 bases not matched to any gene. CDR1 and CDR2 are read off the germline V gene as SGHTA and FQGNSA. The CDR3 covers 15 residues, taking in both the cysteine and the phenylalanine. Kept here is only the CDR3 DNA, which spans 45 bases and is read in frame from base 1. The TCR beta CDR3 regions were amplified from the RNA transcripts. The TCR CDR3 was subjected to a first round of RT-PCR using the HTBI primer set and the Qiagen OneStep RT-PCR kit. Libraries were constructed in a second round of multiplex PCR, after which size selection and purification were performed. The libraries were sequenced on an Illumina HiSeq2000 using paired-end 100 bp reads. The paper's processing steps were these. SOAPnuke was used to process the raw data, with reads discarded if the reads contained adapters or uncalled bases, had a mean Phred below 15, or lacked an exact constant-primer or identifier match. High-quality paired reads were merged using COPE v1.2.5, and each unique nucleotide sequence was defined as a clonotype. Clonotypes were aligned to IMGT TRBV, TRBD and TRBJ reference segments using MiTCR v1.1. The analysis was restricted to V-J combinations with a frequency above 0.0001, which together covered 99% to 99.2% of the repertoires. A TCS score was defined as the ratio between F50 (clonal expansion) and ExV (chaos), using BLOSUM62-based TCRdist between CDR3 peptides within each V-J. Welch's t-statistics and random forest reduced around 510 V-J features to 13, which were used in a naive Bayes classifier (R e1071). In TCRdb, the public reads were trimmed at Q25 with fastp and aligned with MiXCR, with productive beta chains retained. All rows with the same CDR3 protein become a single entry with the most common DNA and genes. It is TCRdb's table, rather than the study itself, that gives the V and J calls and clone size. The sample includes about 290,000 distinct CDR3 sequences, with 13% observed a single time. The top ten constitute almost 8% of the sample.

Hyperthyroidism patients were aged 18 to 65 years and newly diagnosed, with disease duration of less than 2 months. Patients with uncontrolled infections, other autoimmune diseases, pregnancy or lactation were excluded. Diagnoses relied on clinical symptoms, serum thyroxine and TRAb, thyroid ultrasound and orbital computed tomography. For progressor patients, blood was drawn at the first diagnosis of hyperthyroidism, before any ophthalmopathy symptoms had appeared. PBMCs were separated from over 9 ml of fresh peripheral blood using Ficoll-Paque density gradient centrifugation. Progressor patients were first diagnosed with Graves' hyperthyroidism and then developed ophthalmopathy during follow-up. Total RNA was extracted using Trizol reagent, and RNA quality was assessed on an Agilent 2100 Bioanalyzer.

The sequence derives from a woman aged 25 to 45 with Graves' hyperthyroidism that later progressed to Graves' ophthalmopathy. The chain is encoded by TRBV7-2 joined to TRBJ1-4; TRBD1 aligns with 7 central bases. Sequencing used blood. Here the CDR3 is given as CASSLYRGFNEKLFF. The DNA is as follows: TGTGCCAGCAGCCTTTACAGGGGCTTTAATGAAAAACTGTTTTTT.